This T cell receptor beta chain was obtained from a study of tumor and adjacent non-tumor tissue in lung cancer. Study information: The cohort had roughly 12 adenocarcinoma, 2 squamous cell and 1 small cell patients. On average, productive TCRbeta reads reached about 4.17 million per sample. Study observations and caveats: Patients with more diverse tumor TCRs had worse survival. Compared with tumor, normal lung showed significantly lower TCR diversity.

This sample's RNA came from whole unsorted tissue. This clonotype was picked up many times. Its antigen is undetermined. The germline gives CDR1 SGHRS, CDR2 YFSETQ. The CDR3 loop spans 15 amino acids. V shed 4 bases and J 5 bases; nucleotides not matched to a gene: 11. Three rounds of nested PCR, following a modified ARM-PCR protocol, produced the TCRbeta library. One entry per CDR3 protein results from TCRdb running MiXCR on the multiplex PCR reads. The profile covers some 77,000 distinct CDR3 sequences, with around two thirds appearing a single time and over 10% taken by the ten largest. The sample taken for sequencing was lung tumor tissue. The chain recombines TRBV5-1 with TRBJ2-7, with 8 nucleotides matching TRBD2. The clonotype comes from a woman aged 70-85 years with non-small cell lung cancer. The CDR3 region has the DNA TGCGCCAGCAGCCCCGTGGTAGCGGGAATCAACGAGCAGTACTTC. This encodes CASSPVVAGINEQYF.